Each of the 20 T cell receptor beta chains below was sequenced from the same sample in a study of blood T cell repertoires in COVID-19. The assay was immunoSEQ multiplex PCR, and TCRdb's table has in-frame clones only and misses some. The table lists tens of thousands of clones, around 77% of them singletons. Material for sequencing was peripheral blood. These TCRs come from an elderly man with active or convalescent COVID-19.

The sample holds a few counts of this clone. This chain joins TRBV5-1 and TRBJ2-3, with D perhaps matching TRBD1 (5 bases). CDR3 length: 14 amino acids. Germline V CDR1 and CDR2: SGHRS, YFSETQ. Trimming took 4 bases from V and 2 from J, leaving 11 bases between them. CDR3: CASSQGRLTDTQYF. CDR3 in DNA: TGCGCCAGCAGCCAGGGCAGACTCACAGATACGCAGTATTTT. Using reference TRBV5-1 and TRBJ2-3 for the parts outside the CDR3, the full variable domain is KAGVTQTPRYLIKTRGQQVTLSCSPISGHRSVSWYQQTPGQGLQFLFEYFSETQRNKGNFPGRFSGRQFSNSRSEMNVSTLELGDSALYLCASSQGRLTDTQYFGPGTRLTVL.

The V and J genes are TRBV19 and TRBJ1-1; 7 bases fit TRBD1. CDR3 length: 14 residues. V lost 3 bases and J lost 2; bases outside the gene matches: 3. Germline V gene data show CDR1 as LNHDA and CDR2 as SQIVND (reference sequence). The CDR3 DNA reads as TGTGCCAGTAGTATCGAGGGGGCAAACACTGAAGCTTTCTTT. Protein: CASSIEGANTEAFF.

V and J are TRBV9 and TRBJ1-2; TRBD1 agrees at 12 bases. Germline V CDR1 and CDR2: SGDLS, YYNGEE. Trimming removed 3 bases from V and 7 bases from J; junction bases left unmatched: 7. This CDR3 region has 15 residues. Here the CDR3 DNA reads TGTGCCAGCAGCGCTGGGACAGGGGGCGGTAGTGGCTACACCTTC. It codes for CASSAGTGGGSGYTF.

The rearrangement joins TRBV29-1 to TRBJ2-2; a weak D match, TRBD2 (6 bases). Germline V lookup: CDR1 SQVTM, CDR2 ANQGSEA. The germline V and J ends were trimmed by 1 base and 5 bases, with 14 bases remaining between them. This CDR3 spans 15 amino acids. CDR3 sequence: CSVEGEAGRTGELFF. The CDR3 DNA sequence: TGCAGCGTTGAAGGGGAGGCAGGGCGGACCGGGGAGCTGTTTTTT.

Here the CDR3 reads CASSLARRRNTGELFF. The CDR3 nucleotides read TGTGCCAGCAGCTTAGCGCGTCGGAGAAACACCGGGGAGCTGTTTTTT. The V gene is TRBV7-6, the J gene TRBJ2-2, with D unresolved. The CDR3 covers 16 residues. The germline V and J ends were trimmed by 0 bases and 2 bases, with 10 bases remaining between them. Germline loops: CDR1 SGHVS, CDR2 FNYEAQ.

The CDR3 loop is CASSRFGYRGDEQYF. The CDR3 DNA follows: TGCGCCAGCAGCCGCTTCGGTTACAGGGGCGACGAGCAGTACTTC. The rearrangement joins TRBV4-1 to TRBJ2-7; 7 bases are a match to TRBD1. The CDR3 is 15 amino acids. CDR1 and CDR2 from the germline V gene are MGHRA and YSYEKL. V lost 4 bases and J lost 5; bases outside the gene matches: 11.

This chain uses TRBV28 with TRBJ2-7, with TRBD2 identical over 7 bases. The CDR3 runs to 14 residues. J gave up 0 bases and V 8 bases, and 7 bases lay outside the gene matches. In germline, CDR1 is MDHEN, CDR2 SYDVKM. The CDR3 sequence is CASVTGGASYEQYF. CDR3 DNA: TGTGCCAGCGTAACGGGAGGTGCCTCCTACGAGCAGTACTTC. The whole variable domain, filled in from reference TRBV28 and TRBJ2-7, reads DVKVTQSSRYLVKRTGEKVFLECVQDMDHENMFWYRQDPGLGLRLIYFSYDVKMKEKGDIPEGYSVSREKKERFSLILESASTNQTSMYLCASVTGGASYEQYFGPGTRLTVT.

The V and J genes are TRBV7-2 and TRBJ1-5, with 7 bases matching TRBD1. Trimming at V came to 5 bases and at J to 7 bases, leaving 5 bases not matched to a gene. Germline loops: CDR1 SGHTA, CDR2 FQGNSA. The CDR3 has 13 residues. This chain's CDR3 is CASSVTGLQPQHF. The CDR3 bases are TGTGCCAGCAGCGTGACAGGGTTGCAGCCCCAGCATTTT.

The gene calls are TRBV5-1 and TRBJ2-2; 11 positions agree with TRBD2. This CDR3 contains 16 residues. Germline V gene sequence: CDR1 SGHRS, CDR2 YFSETQ. Trimming at V came to 4 bases and at J to 2 bases, leaving 4 bases not matched to a gene. The CDR3 sequence: CASSPGTSGNTGELFF. CDR3 DNA sequence: TGCGCCAGCAGCCCAGGGACTAGCGGAAACACCGGGGAGCTGTTTTTT.

This clone was seen more than once but under ten times. The same CDR3 is also encoded by other DNA sequences in this sample. The gene calls are TRBV7-6 and TRBJ1-6; D is perhaps TRBD1 (6 bases). CDR1 and CDR2 from the germline V gene are SGHVS and FNYEAQ. The V gene lost 3 bases and the J gene lost 7 bases, with 10 bases spanning the gap. The CDR3 sequence is 14 residues long. DNA for the CDR3: TGTGCCAGCAGCTTGGACAGCATCAATTCACCCCTCCACTTT. It is translated as CASSLDSINSPLHF.

The V call is TRBV7-2, the J call TRBJ2-1, with 11 nucleotides matching TRBD2. The V segment lost 5 bases and the J segment 0 bases; nucleotides outside the gene matches: 3. The CDR3 consists of 16 residues. Germline V gene lookup returns CDR1 SGHTA and CDR2 FQGNSA. DNA for the CDR3: TGTGCCAGCAGCGCTAGCGGGAGGAGCTCCTACAATGAGCAGTTCTTC. Translating gives CASSASGRSSYNEQFF.

For the CDR3, the DNA is TGCGCCAGCAGCCAAGACGGGACAACAGATACGCAGTATTTT. Translating it yields CASSQDGTTDTQYF. The chain combines TRBV4-3 with TRBJ2-3; tentatively, D is TRBD1 (6 bases). V dropped 0 bases and J dropped 3 bases, with 7 bases sitting between them. The CDR3 extends over 14 amino acids. Germline V lookup: CDR1 LGHNA, CDR2 YSLEER.

There are many counts of this clone. The chain uses TRBV2 and TRBJ1-1; D gene ambiguous. The germline V gene has CDR1 SNHLY and CDR2 FYNNEI. There are 13 residues in the CDR3. V was shortened by 3 bases and J by 1 base, with 6 bases between the two germline ends. This CDR3 is CASSEEANTEAFF. CDR3 in DNA: TGTGCCAGCAGTGAGGAGGCGAACACTGAAGCTTTCTTT.

V gene TRBV5-5 combines with J gene TRBJ2-1, with 9 bases fitting TRBD2. After removal of 0 bases from V and 6 bases from J, the junction contained 16 bases not matched to a gene. The CDR3 is made up of 19 amino acids. The germline CDR1 and CDR2 sequences are SGHKS and YYEKEE (reference sequence). The CDR3 protein is CASSLGPASGISLGNEQFF. In DNA form, the CDR3 reads TGTGCCAGCAGCTTGGGCCCCGCTAGCGGGATTTCGTTAGGCAATGAGCAGTTCTTC. Full variable domain (rest looked up from reference TRBV5-5 and TRBJ2-1): DAGVTQSPTHLIKTRGQQVTLRCSPISGHKSVSWYQQVLGQGPQFIFQYYEKEERGRGNFPDRFSARQFPNYSSELNVNALLLGDSALYLCASSLGPASGISLGNEQFFGPGTRLTVL.

The chain recombines TRBV2 with TRBJ2-3; perhaps TRBD1 as D (5 bases). The CDR3 is 13 amino acids. Trimming pared 4 bases from V and 4 bases from J, leaving 9 bases between. CDR1 is SNHLY and CDR2 is FYNNEI in the germline V gene. The CDR3 DNA follows: TGTGCCAGCAGTGCGCAGGGTCCAGATACGCAGTATTTT. Translated, it gives CASSAQGPDTQYF.

This clone came up a few times. V gene TRBV24-1 combines with J gene TRBJ1-3; TRBD1 matches 7 bases. The CDR3 covers 15 residues. Germline lookup yields CDR1 KGHDR and CDR2 SFDVKD. The CDR3, as DNA: TGTGCTTTGGGACAGCACTTTCACTCTGGAAACACCATATATTTT. Protein sequence: CALGQHFHSGNTIYF.

The chain employs TRBV30 and TRBJ1-6; D is uncertain. Germline V gives CDR1 GTSNPN, CDR2 SVGIG (reference sequence). V lost 4 bases and J lost 7, with 11 bases in between. This CDR3 is built from 13 residues. Here the CDR3 DNA reads TGTGCCTGGACGGGAAATTACAATTCACCCCTCCACTTT. This codes for CAWTGNYNSPLHF.

This clone was found once. J is TRBJ2-2 and V is TRBV11-3; D not resolved. V lost 5 bases to trimming and J lost 5 bases, with 3 bases between them. The germline V gene has CDR1 SGHNT and CDR2 YENEEA. This CDR3 has 11 residues. CDR3 sequence: CASSQTGELFF. CDR3 coding DNA: TGTGCCAGCAGCCAAACCGGGGAGCTGTTTTTT.

This chain uses TRBV18 with TRBJ1-5; D possibly corresponds to TRBD1 (5 bases). There are 16 residues in the CDR3. Germline-derived CDR1 and CDR2 are KGHSH and LQKENI. V was cut by 2 bases and J by 1 base, with 12 bases left in between. As DNA, the CDR3 is TGTGCCAGCTCACCAGGTTCTCGACAGAGCAATCAGCCCCAGCATTTT. This sequence encodes CASSPGSRQSNQPQHF.

The rearrangement links TRBV27 to TRBJ2-2; 7 bases line up with TRBD1. The CDR3 covers 15 residues. The germline gives CDR1 MNHEY, CDR2 SMNVEV (reference sequence). V lost 2 bases to trimming and J lost 3 bases; unmatched junction nucleotides: 3. The CDR3 is CASSLRGRDTGELFF. The CDR3 DNA sequence: TGTGCCAGCAGTTTAAGGGGGCGGGACACCGGGGAGCTGTTTTTT.